Below, 12 T cell receptor beta chains from the same sample are listed, as sequenced in a study of shared clonotypes between healthy human individuals. Clones were sequenced by immunoSEQ multiplex PCR, and TCRdb holds only the in-frame ones, with some missing. The sample has approximately 400,000 clones, approximately 97% seen once; the top ten hold 0.25% to 0.35%. The sequenced sample consisted of memory CD8+ T cells sorted from blood. Subset here: CD45RO+ cells pooled with CCR7-negative TemRA cells. Receptors were obtained from a man aged 25-45 years in good health.

J is TRBJ1-5 and V is TRBV10-3, with 8 positions matching TRBD1. Per germline, CDR1 ENHRY and CDR2 SYGVKD. The CDR3 contains 15 residues. Losses at the gene ends were 0 bases for V and 5 bases for J; bases not matched to a gene: 3. CDR3 bases: TGTGCCATCAGTGAGTCGACAGGGGTGGATCAGCCCCAGCATTTT. Translating gives CAISESTGVDQPQHF.

The chain employs TRBV7-9 and TRBJ2-5, with D perhaps TRBD2 (6 bases). This CDR3 region has 15 residues. V dropped 5 bases and J dropped 5 bases, with 18 bases sitting between them. Per the germline V gene, CDR1 is SEHNR and CDR2 is FQNEAQ (reference sequence). As DNA, the CDR3 is TGTGCCAGCAGCCCACCAGACTTGGAGGGGGAGACCCAGTACTTC. Residues: CASSPPDLEGETQYF.

A remark on this clone: At one boundary the junction diverges from the germline segment, which might be a read error. This rearrangement joins TRBV5-8 to TRBJ2-7, with D perhaps matching TRBD1 or TRBD2 (6 bases each). The CDR3 sequence is 11 residues long. Germline values: CDR1 SGHTS, CDR2 YDEGEE. This CDR3 is CASSLAGQGRF. Written as DNA, the CDR3 is TGTGCCAGCAGCTTGGCGGGTCAGGGGAGGTTC.

The chain is built from TRBV30 and TRBJ1-3, with 10 bases lining up with TRBD1. Unmatched junction bases numbered 6, after V lost 5 bases and J lost 8 bases. CDR3 length: 13 amino acids. CDR1 GTSNPN and CDR2 SVGIG come from the germline V gene (reference sequence). CDR3 residues: CAWAGTGVYTIYF. The CDR3, as DNA: TGTGCCTGGGCCGGGACAGGGGTCTACACCATATATTTT.

V usage is TRBV18 and J usage is TRBJ1-5, with 8 bases identical to TRBD1. The V gene's germline CDR1 is KGHSH and CDR2 LQKENI. The V gene end was trimmed by 3 bases and the J gene end by 2 bases; junction bases not matched to a gene: 0. The CDR3 totals 14 residues. In nucleotides, the CDR3 is TGTGCCAGCTCACCGGGACAGGGCAATCAGCCCCAGCATTTT. It translates to CASSPGQGNQPQHF.

The V gene is TRBV10-1, the J gene TRBJ2-1; D is perhaps TRBD1 or TRBD2 (6 bases each). The CDR3 sequence is 15 residues long. CDR1 is WNHNN and CDR2 is SYGVQD in the germline V gene (reference sequence). V lost 8 bases to trimming and J lost 8 bases, with 22 bases between them. CDR3 sequence: CASRRTTGTGDEQFF. CDR3 in DNA: TGCGCCAGCCGTCGAACTACAGGGACGGGGGATGAGCAGTTCTTC.

V gene TRBV28 combines with J gene TRBJ2-1; 8 nucleotides align to TRBD1. Germline lookup yields CDR1 MDHEN and CDR2 SYDVKM. The J segment lost 4 bases and the V segment lost 6 bases, leaving 5 bases of the junction unmatched. The CDR3 length is 14 residues. The CDR3 reads CASRTGGPYNEQFF. The CDR3 nucleotides are TGTGCCAGCAGAACAGGGGGTCCGTACAATGAGCAGTTCTTC.

A remark on this clone: Different DNA sequences within this sample yield the same CDR3. The chain employs TRBV7-9 and TRBJ2-3, with 7 bases that match TRBD2. This CDR3 comprises 17 residues. CDR1 and CDR2 from the germline V gene are SEHNR and FQNEAQ (reference sequence). V was clipped by 1 base and J by 3 bases; unmatched bases: 10. CDR3 residues: CASSLGGGRAGTDTQYF. The DNA of the CDR3 is TGTGCCAGCAGCTTAGGGGGTGGGAGGGCCGGAACAGATACGCAGTATTTT.

V usage is TRBV28 and J usage is TRBJ1-2, with D unclear. CDR3 length: 11 residues. Germline V gene sequence: CDR1 MDHEN, CDR2 SYDVKM. V lost 8 bases to trimming and J lost 4 bases, with 8 bases between them. The CDR3 sequence is CASQEGYGYTF. CDR3 in DNA: TGTGCCAGCCAAGAGGGCTATGGCTACACCTTC.

The rearrangement uses TRBV10-3 and TRBJ2-2; unclear D gene. CDR1 is ENHRY, CDR2 SYGVKD, per germline. V dropped 9 bases and J dropped 7 bases, with 6 bases sitting between them. The CDR3 totals 10 residues. The CDR3 loop reads CAIGGGELFF. CDR3 nucleotides: TGTGCCATTGGCGGCGGGGAGCTGTTTTTT.

The chain recombines TRBV28 with TRBJ2-3; weak D call: TRBD2 (5 bases). This CDR3 contains 15 residues. V was pared by 3 bases and J by 3 bases, with 13 bases between. Germline CDR1 and CDR2: MDHEN and SYDVKM. CDR3 in DNA: TGTGCCAGCAGTTTCGGGGTGGGGAGTACAGATACGCAGTATTTT. Its protein product is CASSFGVGSTDTQYF.

This clone has just a few counts. The chain combines TRBV20-1 with TRBJ1-1; tentatively, D is TRBD1 (6 bases). This CDR3 comprises 11 residues. CDR1 is DFQATT, CDR2 SNEGSKA, per germline (reference sequence). The V and J ends lost 7 bases and 5 bases respectively, with 11 bases between them. CDR3 loop: CSDRVRTEAFF. As DNA, the CDR3 is TGCAGTGACAGGGTACGAACTGAAGCTTTCTTT.